This TCR beta chain was profiled in a study of T cells expressing NK-cell markers. Looking at the study overall: The study sequenced eight donors, seven HCMV-seropositive and one seronegative.

TCRdb re-called the 5' RACE reads; every CDR3 protein appears as one record, without DNA. This sample lists about 430,000 distinct CDR3 sequences; its ten largest clones have 1.4% to 1.5%. The CDR3 consists of 11 residues. The chain joins TRBV21-1 to TRBJ1-5. TRBV21-1 is a listed pseudogene. This TCR derives from a woman in her forties or fifties in good health. Sequences were obtained from blood T cells: a sorted CD56 or NKG2C T cell subset, CD4+ or CD8+ T cells, or bulk PBMC T cells (not recorded which). The CDR3 loop is CASSTRQPQHF.